What follows describes a single TCR beta chain. This entry comes from a study of identical twins. Germline-derived CDR1 and CDR2 are LGHNA and YSLEER. The CDR3 spans 16 residues. V dropped 4 bases and J dropped 4; count of bases not matched to a gene: 4. It was template switching that added a universal primer site, and there were unique molecular identifiers on the cDNA. Via MiXCR, TCRdb re-called the 5' RACE reads, giving one row per CDR3 protein. The table lists hundreds of thousands of distinct CDR3 sequences, about 18% of them singletons. In addition, the sample was reused for a study of T cells expressing NK-cell markers. As reported in that work: Seven HCMV-seropositive donors and one seronegative donor made up the eight sequenced donors. The HCMV specificity of the expanded NKG2C+ T cell clones stayed unresolved.

The chain couples TRBV4-3 to TRBJ2-3; 14 bases are shared with TRBD2. The sequenced sample was PBMCs. The sequence was collected from a woman aged 18-29 years in good health. For the CDR3, the DNA is TGCGCCAGCAGCCTAGGACTAGCGGGAGGTGCAGATACGCAGTATTTT. Protein: CASSLGLAGGADTQYF.